The following is a T cell receptor (beta chain) sequence with its context. The target antigen is unknown. Time point reported: blood 4 weeks post-SBRT, at nephrectomy. The sample's treatment: 15 Gy SBRT to primary tumor, nephrectomy 4 weeks later. Radiation-treated patients gave blood at baseline, week 2 and week 4. TCRdb's table, derived via immunoSEQ multiplex PCR, lists solely in-frame clones and lacks some. Among roughly 90,000 clones listed, roughly 80% were seen once. The sample originates from a study of radiation and T cells in renal cell carcinoma. Study observations and caveats: Baseline intratumoral clonotype presence is unknown without pretreatment biopsies. From baseline, blood top tumor clonotypes peaked at 2 weeks post-radiation.

The receptor was derived from a man aged 45 to 65 with renal cell carcinoma. The sequenced sample was blood, obtained from a patient whose treatment included radiotherapy and nephrectomy.

CDR3 bases: TGTGCCAGCTCACCCGAAAGGGTTAATGAGCAGTTCTTC. Translating it yields CASSPERVNEQFF. The chain employs TRBV18 and TRBJ2-1; unclear D gene. V shed 3 bases and J shed 7 bases, with 10 bases lying between them. Germline V gene data show CDR1 as KGHSH and CDR2 as LQKENI. CDR3 length equals 13 residues.